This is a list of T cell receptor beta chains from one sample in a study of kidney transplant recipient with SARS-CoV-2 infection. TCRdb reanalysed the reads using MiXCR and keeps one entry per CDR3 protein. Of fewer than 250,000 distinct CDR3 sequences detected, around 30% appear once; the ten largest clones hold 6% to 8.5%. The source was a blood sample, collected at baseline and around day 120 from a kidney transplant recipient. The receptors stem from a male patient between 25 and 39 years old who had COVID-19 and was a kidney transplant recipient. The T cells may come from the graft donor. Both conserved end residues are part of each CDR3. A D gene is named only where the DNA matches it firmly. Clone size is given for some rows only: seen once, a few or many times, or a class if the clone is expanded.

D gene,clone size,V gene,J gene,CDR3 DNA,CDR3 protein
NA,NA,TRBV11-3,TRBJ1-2,TGTGCCAGCAGCTCACCGATCGATCTCGGACAGACCTATGGCTACACCTTC,CASSSPIDLGQTYGYTF
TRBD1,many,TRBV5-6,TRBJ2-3,TGTGCCAGCAGCACCCGACAGGGAGCAGATACGCAGTATTTT,CASSTRQGADTQYF
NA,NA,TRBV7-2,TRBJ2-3,TGTGCCAGCAGCCCCACCACGGGTGGTGCGGCCGATACGCAGTATTTT,CASSPTTGGAADTQYF
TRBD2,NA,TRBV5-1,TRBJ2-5,TGCGCCAGCAGCTTGGCCCTTTTACTAGCGTTAAATGTGGAGACCCAGTACTTC,CASSLALLLALNVETQYF
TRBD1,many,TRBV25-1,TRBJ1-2,TGTGCCAGCAGTGACCAAACGACCGACAGGGTATGGGGCTACACCTTC,CASSDQTTDRVWGYTF
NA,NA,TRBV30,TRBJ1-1,TGTGCCTGGAGTGGACTGTGGAGGGGCGTGAACACTGAAGCTTTCTTT,CAWSGLWRGVNTEAFF
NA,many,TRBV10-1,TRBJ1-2,TGCGCCAGCAGTAACAGGCTAAGATCGCGAAAGACCTATGGCTACACCTTC,CASSNRLRSRKTYGYTF
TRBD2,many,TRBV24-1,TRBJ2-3,TGTGCCACCAGCGACCCCGGGACTAGCGGGAGAACAGATACGCAGTATTTT,CATSDPGTSGRTDTQYF
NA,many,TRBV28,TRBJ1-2,TGTGCCAGCAGTTCCCTCGGTGCACGGACCCTCGGCTACACCTTC,CASSSLGARTLGYTF
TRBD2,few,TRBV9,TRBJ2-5,TGTGCCAGCAGCTTGGGGACTAGCGGGAGGTCGACGGAGACCCAGTACTTC,CASSLGTSGRSTETQYF
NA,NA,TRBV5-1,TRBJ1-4,TGCGCCAGCACCCAGGACTCTAATGAAAAACTGTTTTTT,CASTQDSNEKLFF
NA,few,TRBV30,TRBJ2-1,TGTGCCTGGAGTGTTAAGTTCTACAATGAGCAGTTCTTC,CAWSVKFYNEQFF
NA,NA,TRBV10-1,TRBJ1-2,TGCGCCAGCAGTCTGCTTGGAAGACCGCGAAAGACCTATGGCTACACCTTC,CASSLLGRPRKTYGYTF
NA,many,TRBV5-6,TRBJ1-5,TGTGCCAGCAGCTTGGGCAGAACCAACAATCAGCCCCAGCATTTT,CASSLGRTNNQPQHF
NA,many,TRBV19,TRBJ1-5,TGTGCCAGTAGTATAGAAGGGAACCCAAATCAGCCCCAGCATTTT,CASSIEGNPNQPQHF
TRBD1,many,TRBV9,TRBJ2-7,TGTGCCAGCAGCTCCCAGGGGGTTTCCTACGAGCAGTACTTC,CASSSQGVSYEQYF
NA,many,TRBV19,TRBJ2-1,TGTGCCAGTAGTATCGGCGGGATCGTCTCCTACAATGAGCAGTTCTTC,CASSIGGIVSYNEQFF
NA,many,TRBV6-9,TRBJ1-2,TGTGCCAGCAGTCTACGCGAGCCTTACGGAAAGACCTATGGCTACACCTTC,CASSLREPYGKTYGYTF
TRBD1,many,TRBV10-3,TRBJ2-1,TGTGCCATCATGAGGGCTGGGACAGGGACCTACAATGAGCAGTTCTTC,CAIMRAGTGTYNEQFF
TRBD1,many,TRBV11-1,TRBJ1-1,TGTGCCAGCAGCAACAGGGGGGGTAACACTGAAGCTTTCTTT,CASSNRGGNTEAFF
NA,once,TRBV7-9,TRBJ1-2,TGTGCCGGCAGCTATCTCCGATACCATGGAAAGACCTATGGCTACACCTTC,CAGSYLRYHGKTYGYTF
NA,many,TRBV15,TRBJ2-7,TGTGCCACCAGCCTAACCTTTTGGCAGGAACTCTCCTACGAGCAGTACTTC,CATSLTFWQELSYEQYF
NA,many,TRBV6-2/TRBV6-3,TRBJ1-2,TGTGCCAGCAGTGTATACAACTGCATCGGAAAGACCTATGGCTACACCTTC,CASSVYNCIGKTYGYTF
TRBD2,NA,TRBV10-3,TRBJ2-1,TGTGCCATCAGTGAGATGGGAGGGCCCTCCGGAGCCTACAATGAGCAGTTCTTC,CAISEMGGPSGAYNEQFF
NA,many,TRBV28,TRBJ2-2,TGTGCCAGCAGTTTAGGAGGGAGTACCGGGGAGCTGTTTTTT,CASSLGGSTGELFF
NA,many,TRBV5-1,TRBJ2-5,TGCGCCAGCAGCTTGGGAGGGTCTAACTACCAAGAGACCCAGTACTTC,CASSLGGSNYQETQYF
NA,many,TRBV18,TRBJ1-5,TGTGCCAGCTCAGAGGTGAGCAATCAGCCCCAGCATTTT,CASSEVSNQPQHF
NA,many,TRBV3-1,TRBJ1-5,TGTGCCAGCAGCCAAGGACAGGGCAATCAGCCCCAGCATTTT,CASSQGQGNQPQHF
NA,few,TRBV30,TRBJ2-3,TGTGCCTGGGCAGACTACCCTAGCACAGATACGCAGTATTTT,CAWADYPSTDTQYF
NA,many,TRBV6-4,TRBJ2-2,TGTGCCAGCAGTGACTCGGGAGAAGGCACCGGGGAGCTGTTTTTT,CASSDSGEGTGELFF
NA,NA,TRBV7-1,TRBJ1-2,TGTGCCAGCAGCCGCGCAGATCACGAGGGAAAGACCTGTGGCTACACCTTC,CASSRADHEGKTCGYTF
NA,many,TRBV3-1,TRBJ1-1,TGTGCCAGCAGCCAATCGTTTCCCATTTCAATTCGCACTGAAGCTTTCTTT,CASSQSFPISIRTEAFF
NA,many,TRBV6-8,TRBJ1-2,TGTGCCAGCAGTCTCCTGGGACGCTCTAGAAAGACCTATGGCTACACCTTC,CASSLLGRSRKTYGYTF
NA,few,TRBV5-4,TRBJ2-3,TGTGCCAGCAGCTTGTTGAGAGGCCCAGATACGCAGTATTTT,CASSLLRGPDTQYF
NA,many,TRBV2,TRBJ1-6,TGTGCCAGCAGCCGCGACAGCGATTCACCCCTCCACTTT,CASSRDSDSPLHF
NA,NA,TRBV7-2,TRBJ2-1,TGTGCCAGCAGCCACCCACAGGGGAGGAATGAGCAGTTCTTC,CASSHPQGRNEQFF
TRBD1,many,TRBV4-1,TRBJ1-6,TGCGCCAGCAGCCCTTTGACAGGGAAAAATGGATCACCCCTCCACTTT,CASSPLTGKNGSPLHF
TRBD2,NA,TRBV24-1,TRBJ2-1,TGTGCCACCAGTGACGGGACTAGCGGGAGGGTTGGCGATGAGCAGTTCTTC,CATSDGTSGRVGDEQFF
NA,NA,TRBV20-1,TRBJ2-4,TGCAGTGCCGAAGTGGGAACAGTGAACATTCAGTACTTC,CSAEVGTVNIQYF
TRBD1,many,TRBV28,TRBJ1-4,TGTGCCAGCAGGAGGGGGCTTGGGGAAAAACTGTTTTTT,CASRRGLGEKLFF
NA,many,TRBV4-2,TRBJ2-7,TGTGCCAGCAGCCCCACGGGGGTAGTGAGCTACGAGCAGTACTTC,CASSPTGVVSYEQYF
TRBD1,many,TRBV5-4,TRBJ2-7,TGTGCCAGCAGCTTTCGGGGACAGGGGGCCTACGAGCAGTACTTC,CASSFRGQGAYEQYF
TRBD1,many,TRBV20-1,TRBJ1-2,TGCAGTGCTAGAGATGCGGGGACAGGGGGCTTCGGAAACTATGGCTACACCTTC,CSARDAGTGGFGNYGYTF
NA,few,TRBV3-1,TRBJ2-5,TGTGCCAGCAGCTTAAGGCATCCCATTTCTTTCTCTGAGACCCAGTACTTC,CASSLRHPISFSETQYF
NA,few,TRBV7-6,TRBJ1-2,TGTGCCAGCAGCGTGGGGAATGAATCTCGAAAGACCTATGGCTACACCTTC,CASSVGNESRKTYGYTF
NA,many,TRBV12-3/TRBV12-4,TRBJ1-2,TGTGCCAGCAGTCGGGATTCCAGCTTCCGAAAGACCTATGGCTACACCTTC,CASSRDSSFRKTYGYTF
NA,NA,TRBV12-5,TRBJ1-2,TGTGCTAGTGGTCGGATAGCTTTGCAGGGAAAGACCTATGGCTACACCTTC,CASGRIALQGKTYGYTF
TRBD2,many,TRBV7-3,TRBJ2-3,TGTGCCAGCAGCCCGCCGGGACTAGCGGGGGGGGCAGATACGCAGTATTTT,CASSPPGLAGGADTQYF
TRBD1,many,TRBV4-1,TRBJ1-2,TGCGCCAGCAGCCCTCCGGGACAGAGTGGCTACACCTTC,CASSPPGQSGYTF
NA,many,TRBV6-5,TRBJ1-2,TGTGCCAGCAGTTTGGTAGTGGAATGTAGAAAGACCTATGGCTACACCTTC,CASSLVVECRKTYGYTF
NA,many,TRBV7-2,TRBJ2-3,TGTGCCAGCAGCCCACTAGTATTCACAGATACGCAGTATTTT,CASSPLVFTDTQYF